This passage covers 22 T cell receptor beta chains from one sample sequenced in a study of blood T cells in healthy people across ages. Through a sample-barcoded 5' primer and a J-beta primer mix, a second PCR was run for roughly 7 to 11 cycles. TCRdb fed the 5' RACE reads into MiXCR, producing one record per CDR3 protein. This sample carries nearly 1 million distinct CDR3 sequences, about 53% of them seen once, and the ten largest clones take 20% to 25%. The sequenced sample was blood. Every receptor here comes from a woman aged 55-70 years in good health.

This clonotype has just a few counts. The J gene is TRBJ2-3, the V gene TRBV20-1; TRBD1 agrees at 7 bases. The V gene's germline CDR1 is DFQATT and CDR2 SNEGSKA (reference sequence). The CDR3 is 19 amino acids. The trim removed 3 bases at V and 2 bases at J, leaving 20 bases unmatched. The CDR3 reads CSASPMGRGRLIFTDTQYF. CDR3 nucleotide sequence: TGCAGTGCTAGTCCTATGGGTAGGGGGCGACTAATATTCACAGATACGCAGTATTTT.

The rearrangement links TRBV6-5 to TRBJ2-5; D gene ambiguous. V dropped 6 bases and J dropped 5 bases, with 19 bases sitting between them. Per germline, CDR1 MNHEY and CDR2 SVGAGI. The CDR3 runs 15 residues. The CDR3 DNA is TGTGCCAGCAGCCCAAGAAAGTTCCCCGGGGAGACCCAGTACTTC. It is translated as CASSPRKFPGETQYF.

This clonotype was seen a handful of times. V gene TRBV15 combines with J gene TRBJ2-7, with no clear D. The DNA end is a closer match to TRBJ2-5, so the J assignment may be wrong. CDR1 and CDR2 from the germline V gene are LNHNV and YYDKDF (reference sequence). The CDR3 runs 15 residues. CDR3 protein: CATSRVGVTQETQYF. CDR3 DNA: TGTGCCACCAGCAGAGTTGGGGTCACCCAAGAGACCCAGTACTTC.

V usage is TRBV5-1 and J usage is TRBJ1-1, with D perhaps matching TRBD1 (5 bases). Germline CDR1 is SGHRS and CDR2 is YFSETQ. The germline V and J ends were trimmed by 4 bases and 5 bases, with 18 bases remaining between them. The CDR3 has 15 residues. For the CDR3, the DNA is TGCGCCAGCAGCCTGGGGGATCAGAGTGGGACTGAAGCTTTCTTT. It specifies CASSLGDQSGTEAFF.

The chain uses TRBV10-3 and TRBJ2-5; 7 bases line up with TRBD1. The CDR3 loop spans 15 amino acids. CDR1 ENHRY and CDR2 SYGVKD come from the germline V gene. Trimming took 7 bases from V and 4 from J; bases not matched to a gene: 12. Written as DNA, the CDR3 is TGTGCCATCAAGGCTACAGGGGCGCCGGGAGAGACCCAGTACTTC. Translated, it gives CAIKATGAPGETQYF.

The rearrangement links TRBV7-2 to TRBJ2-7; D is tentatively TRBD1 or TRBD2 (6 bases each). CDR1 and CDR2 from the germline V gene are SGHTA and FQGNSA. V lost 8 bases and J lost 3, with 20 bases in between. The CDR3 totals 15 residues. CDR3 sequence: CASLEGGKFNYEQYF. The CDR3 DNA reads TGTGCCAGCCTCGAGGGGGGAAAATTCAACTACGAGCAGTACTTC.

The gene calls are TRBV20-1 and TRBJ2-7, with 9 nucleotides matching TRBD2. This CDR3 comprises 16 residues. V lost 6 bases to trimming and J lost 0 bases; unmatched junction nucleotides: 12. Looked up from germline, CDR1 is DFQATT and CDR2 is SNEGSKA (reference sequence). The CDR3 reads CSAHLPGREGSYEQYF. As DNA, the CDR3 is TGCAGTGCGCACTTACCGGGGCGGGAGGGCTCCTACGAGCAGTACTTC.

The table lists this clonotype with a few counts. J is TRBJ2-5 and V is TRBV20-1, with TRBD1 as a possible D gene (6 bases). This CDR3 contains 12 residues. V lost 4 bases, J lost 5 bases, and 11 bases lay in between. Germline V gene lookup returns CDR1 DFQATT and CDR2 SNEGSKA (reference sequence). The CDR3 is CSATTGWETQYF. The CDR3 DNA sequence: TGCAGTGCTACTACAGGGTGGGAGACCCAGTACTTC.

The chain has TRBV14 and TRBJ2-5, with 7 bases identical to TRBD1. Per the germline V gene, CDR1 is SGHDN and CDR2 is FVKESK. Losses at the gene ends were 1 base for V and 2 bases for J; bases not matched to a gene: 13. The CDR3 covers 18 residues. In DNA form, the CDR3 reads TGTGCCAGCAGCCAAGTTGGGACAGTTTCGACGGGGCAAGAGACCCAGTACTTC. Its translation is CASSQVGTVSTGQETQYF.

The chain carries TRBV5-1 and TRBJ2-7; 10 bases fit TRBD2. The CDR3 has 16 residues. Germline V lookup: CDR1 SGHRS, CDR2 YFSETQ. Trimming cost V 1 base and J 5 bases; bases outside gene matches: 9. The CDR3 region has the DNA TGCGCCAGCAGCTTGAGGCTAGCGGGAGTTGAAAACGAGCAGTACTTC. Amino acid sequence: CASSLRLAGVENEQYF.

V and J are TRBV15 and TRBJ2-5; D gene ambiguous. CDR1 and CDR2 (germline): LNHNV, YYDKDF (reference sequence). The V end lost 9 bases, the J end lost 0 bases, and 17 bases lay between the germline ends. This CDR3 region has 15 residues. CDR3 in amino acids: CATKSWDGDQETQYF. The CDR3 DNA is TGTGCCACGAAAAGCTGGGATGGGGACCAAGAGACCCAGTACTTC. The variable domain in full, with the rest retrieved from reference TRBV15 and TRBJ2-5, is DAMVIQNPRYQVTQFGKPVTLSCSQTLNHNVMYWYQQKSSQAPKLLFHYYDKDFNNEADTPDNFQSRRPNTSFCFLDIRSPGLGDTAMYLCATKSWDGDQETQYFGPGTRLLVL.

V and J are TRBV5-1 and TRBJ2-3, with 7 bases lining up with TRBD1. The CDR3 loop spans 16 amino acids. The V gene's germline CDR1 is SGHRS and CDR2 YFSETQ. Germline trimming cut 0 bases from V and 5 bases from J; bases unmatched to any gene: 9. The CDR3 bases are TGCGCCAGCAGCTTGGAAGGACAGGAGTTTATAGATACGCAGTATTTT. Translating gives CASSLEGQEFIDTQYF.

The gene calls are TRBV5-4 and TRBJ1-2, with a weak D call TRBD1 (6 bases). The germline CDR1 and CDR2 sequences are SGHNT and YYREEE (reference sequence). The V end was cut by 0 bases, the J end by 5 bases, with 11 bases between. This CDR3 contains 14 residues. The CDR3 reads CASSLGTAVYGYTF. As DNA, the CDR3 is TGTGCCAGCAGCTTGGGGACAGCCGTGTATGGCTACACCTTC.

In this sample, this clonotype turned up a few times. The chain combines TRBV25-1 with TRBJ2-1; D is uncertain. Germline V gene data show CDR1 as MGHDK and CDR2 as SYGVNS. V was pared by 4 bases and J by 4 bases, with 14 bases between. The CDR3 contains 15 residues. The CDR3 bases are TGTGCCAGCAGTGTGCTGGAACTAAATTACAATGAGCAGTTCTTC. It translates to CASSVLELNYNEQFF.

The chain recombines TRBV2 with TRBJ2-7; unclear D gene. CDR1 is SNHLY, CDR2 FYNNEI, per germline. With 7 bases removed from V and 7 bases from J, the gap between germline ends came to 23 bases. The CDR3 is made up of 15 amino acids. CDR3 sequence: CASKFERSSYNEQYF. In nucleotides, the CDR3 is TGTGCCAGCAAGTTCGAGAGATCGTCCTACAATGAGCAGTACTTC.

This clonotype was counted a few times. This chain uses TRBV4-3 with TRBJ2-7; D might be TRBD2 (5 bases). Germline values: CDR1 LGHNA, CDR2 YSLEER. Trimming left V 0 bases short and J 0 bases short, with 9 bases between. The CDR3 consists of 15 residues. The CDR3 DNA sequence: TGCGCCAGCAGCCAAGAGGGAGTTAGCTCCTACGAGCAGTACTTC. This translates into CASSQEGVSSYEQYF.

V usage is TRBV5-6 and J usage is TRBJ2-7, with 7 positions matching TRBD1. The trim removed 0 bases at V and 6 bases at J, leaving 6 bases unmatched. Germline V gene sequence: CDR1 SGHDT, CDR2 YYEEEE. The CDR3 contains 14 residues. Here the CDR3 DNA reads TGTGCCAGCAGCTTGGCCTGGACAGGTAGCGAGCAGTACTTC. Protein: CASSLAWTGSEQYF.

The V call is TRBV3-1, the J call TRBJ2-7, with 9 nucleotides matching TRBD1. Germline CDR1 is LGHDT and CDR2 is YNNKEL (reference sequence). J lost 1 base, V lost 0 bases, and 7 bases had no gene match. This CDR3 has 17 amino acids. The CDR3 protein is CASSQEGRTGESYEQYF. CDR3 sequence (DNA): TGTGCCAGCAGCCAAGAAGGGCGGACAGGGGAATCCTACGAGCAGTACTTC.

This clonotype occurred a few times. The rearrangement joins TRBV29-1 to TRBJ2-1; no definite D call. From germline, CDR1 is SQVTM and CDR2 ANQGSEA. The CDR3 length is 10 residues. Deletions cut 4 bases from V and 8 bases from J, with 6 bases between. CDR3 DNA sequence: TGCAGCGTTGCTAATGATGAGCAGTTCTTC. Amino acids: CSVANDEQFF.

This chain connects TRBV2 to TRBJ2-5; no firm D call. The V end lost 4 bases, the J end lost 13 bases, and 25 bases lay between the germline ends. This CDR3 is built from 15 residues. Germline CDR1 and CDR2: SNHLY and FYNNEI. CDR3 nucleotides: TGTGCCAGCAGTGGATCGAGGACCCTCCAGTACGAGCGGTACTTC. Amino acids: CASSGSRTLQYERYF.

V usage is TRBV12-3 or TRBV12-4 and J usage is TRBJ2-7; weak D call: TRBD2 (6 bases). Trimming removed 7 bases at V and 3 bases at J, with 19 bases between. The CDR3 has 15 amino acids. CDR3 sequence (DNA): TGTGCCAGCACCCCCCCGGACGGGGGAAACTACGAGCAGTACTTC. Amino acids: CASTPPDGGNYEQYF.

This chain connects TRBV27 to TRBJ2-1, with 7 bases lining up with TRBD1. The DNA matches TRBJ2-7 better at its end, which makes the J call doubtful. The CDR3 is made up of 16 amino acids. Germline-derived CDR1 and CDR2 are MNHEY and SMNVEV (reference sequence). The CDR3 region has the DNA TGTGCCAGCAGCACCGGGACAGTGGTAATAATTGGCGAGCAGTACTTC. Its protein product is CASSTGTVVIIGEQYF.